This T cell receptor beta chain was documented in a study of spatial heterogeneity in lung cancer. General observations from the study: Ubiquitous expanded tumor TCRs were seen in blood more at resection than at follow-up.

Time point specified: sample taken at primary tumor resection. The donor group consisted of roughly 70 patients who had untreated, early-stage non-small cell lung cancer. Researchers sequenced whole RNA taken from tumor, nontumor lung or frozen PBMC without sorting. This clonotype was seen ten or more times. What it binds is unknown. Trimming left V 0 bases short and J 7 bases short, with 12 bases between. Germline V gives CDR1 SGHTA, CDR2 FQGNSA. The CDR3 is made up of 15 amino acids. TCR cDNA molecules each had a unique molecular identifier. Each CDR3 protein gets one entry after TCRdb re-called the 5' RACE reads with MiXCR. This sample has 30,000 to 40,000 distinct CDR3 sequences, with more than 4.5% found just once.

The chain couples TRBV7-2 to TRBJ2-2, with a tentative D call TRBD1 (6 bases). The sequence was collected from a female donor with early-stage non-small cell lung cancer. The source was PBMCs, collected at surgery. Written as DNA, the CDR3 is TGTGCCAGCAGCTTAGCAGACCTAGGGGGCGGGGAGCTGTTTTTT. This codes for CASSLADLGGGELFF.